This TCR beta chain was profiled in a study of high-grade serous ovarian cancer treatment subgroups. As for the study in general: On average, just over 14,000 reads and 6,000 to 7,500 unique TCR beta rearrangements were obtained per sample. Notes on the study in general: The analyses considered CDR3 and ignored CDR1 and CDR2.

Libraries were prepared by immunoSEQ multiplex PCR; TCRdb keeps only in-frame clonotypes and omits some of them. The sample includes around 30,000 clones, 84% of them seen just once. Tumor tissue was taken before any definitive surgery or chemotherapy was given. The J segment lost 5 bases and the V segment lost 2 bases, leaving 4 bases of the junction unmatched. Germline V gene data show CDR1 as LNHDA and CDR2 as SQIVND (reference sequence). The CDR3 length is 15 residues. For this clone: As yet, its antigen is unknown.

Sequenced material: tumor tissue. This receptor was identified in a human donor with high-grade serous ovarian cancer. J is TRBJ2-2 and V is TRBV19; TRBD2 agrees at 8 bases. CDR3 amino acids: CASSIQREFTGELFF. CDR3 bases: TGTGCCAGTAGTATACAGCGGGAGTTTACCGGGGAGCTGTTTTTT. The full variable domain, completed using reference TRBV19 and TRBJ2-2, is DGGITQSPKYLFRKEGQNVTLSCEQNLNHDAMYWYRQDPGQGLRLIYYSQIVNDFQKGDIAEGYSVSREKKESFPLTVTSAQKNPTAFYLCASSIQREFTGELFFGEGSRLTVL.